Sequencing of this T cell receptor (beta chain) was carried out in a study of blood T cell repertoires in COVID-19. About the study: Acute-phase and convalescent COVID-19 samples originated in the United States, Italy and Spain. The analysed material was cDNA or gDNA that came from T cells, B-cell-depleted T cells, or PBMCs.

V was clipped by 2 bases and J by 6 bases, with 17 bases between them. The CDR3 is made up of 15 amino acids. Germline CDR1 SGHVS, CDR2 FNYEAQ. Per the study methods: Amplification from reference gene primers served as the basis for estimated nucleated cell counts. TCRdb's copy holds only in-frame clones and misses some; the assay was immunoSEQ multiplex PCR. The V and J calls and clone size are taken from that table; D and trimming were inferred from the DNA. The table includes some 80,000 clones, almost 85% detected once. The sequenced sample consisted of peripheral blood. The receptor comes from a man older than 75 with acute or convalescent COVID-19. This chain joins TRBV7-6 and TRBJ2-7; D is perhaps TRBD2 (5 bases). The chain's CDR3 is CASSLIAGSNAEQYF. DNA of the CDR3: TGTGCCAGCAGCTTAATTGCGGGCAGCAATGCCGAGCAGTACTTC.